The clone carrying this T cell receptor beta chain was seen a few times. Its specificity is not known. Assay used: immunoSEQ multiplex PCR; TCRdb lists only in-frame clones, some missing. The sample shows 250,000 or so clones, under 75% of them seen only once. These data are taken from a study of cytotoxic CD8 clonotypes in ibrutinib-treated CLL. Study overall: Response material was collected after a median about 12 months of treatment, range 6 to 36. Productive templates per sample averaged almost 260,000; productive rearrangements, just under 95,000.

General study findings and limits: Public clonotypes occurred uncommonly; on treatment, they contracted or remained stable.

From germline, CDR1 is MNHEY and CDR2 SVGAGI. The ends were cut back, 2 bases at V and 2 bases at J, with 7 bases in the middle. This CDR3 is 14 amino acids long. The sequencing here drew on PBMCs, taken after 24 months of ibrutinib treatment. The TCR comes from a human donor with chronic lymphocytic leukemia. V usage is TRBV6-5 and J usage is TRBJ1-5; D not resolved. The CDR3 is CASSYGGGNQPQHF. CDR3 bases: TGTGCCAGCAGTTACGGCGGGGGCAATCAGCCCCAGCATTTT.